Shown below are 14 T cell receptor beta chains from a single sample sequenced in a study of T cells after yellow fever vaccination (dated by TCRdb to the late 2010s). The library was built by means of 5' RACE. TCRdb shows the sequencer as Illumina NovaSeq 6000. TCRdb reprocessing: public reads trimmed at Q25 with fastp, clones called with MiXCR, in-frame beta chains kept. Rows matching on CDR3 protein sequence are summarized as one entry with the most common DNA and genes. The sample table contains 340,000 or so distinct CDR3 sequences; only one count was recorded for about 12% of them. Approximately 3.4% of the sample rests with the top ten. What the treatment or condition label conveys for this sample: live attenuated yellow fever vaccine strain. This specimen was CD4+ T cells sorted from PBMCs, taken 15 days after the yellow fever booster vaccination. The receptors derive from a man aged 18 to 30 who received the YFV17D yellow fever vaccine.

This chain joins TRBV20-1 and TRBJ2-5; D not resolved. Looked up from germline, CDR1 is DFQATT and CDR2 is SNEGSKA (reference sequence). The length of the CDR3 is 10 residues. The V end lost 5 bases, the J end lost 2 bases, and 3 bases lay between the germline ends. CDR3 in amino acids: CSAAQETQYF. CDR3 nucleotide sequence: TGCAGTGCTGCACAAGAGACCCAGTACTTC.

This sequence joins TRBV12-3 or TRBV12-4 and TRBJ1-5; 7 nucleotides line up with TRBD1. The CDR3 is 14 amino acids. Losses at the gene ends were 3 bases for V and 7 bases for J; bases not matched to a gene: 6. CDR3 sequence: CASSLQGERQPQHF. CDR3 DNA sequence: TGTGCCAGCAGTTTGCAGGGGGAACGGCAGCCCCAGCATTTT.

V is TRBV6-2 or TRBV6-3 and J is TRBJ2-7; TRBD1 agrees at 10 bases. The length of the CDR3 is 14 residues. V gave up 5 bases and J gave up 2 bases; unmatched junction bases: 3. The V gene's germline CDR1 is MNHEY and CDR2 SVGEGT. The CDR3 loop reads CASSAGQGTYEQYV. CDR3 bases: TGTGCCAGCAGTGCGGGACAGGGGACCTACGAGCAGTACGTC.

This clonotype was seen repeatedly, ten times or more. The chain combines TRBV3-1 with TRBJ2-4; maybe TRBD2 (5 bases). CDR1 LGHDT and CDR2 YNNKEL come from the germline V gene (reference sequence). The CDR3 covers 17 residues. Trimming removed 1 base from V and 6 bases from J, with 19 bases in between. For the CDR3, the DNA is TGTGCCAGCAGCCAAGGACCCGGACGTCCCCGGGGAAACATTCAGTACTTC. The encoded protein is CASSQGPGRPRGNIQYF.

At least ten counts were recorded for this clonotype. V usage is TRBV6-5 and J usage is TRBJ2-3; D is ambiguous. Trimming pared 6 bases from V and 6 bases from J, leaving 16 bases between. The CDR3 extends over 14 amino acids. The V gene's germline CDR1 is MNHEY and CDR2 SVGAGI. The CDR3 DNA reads TGTGCCAGCAGCCGTGGATCGCCCGGGGATACGCAGTATTTT. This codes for CASSRGSPGDTQYF.

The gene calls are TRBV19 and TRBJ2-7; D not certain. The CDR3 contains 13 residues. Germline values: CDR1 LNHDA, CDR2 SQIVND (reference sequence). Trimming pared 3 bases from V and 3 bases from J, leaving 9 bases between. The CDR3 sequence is CASSMVQNYEQYF. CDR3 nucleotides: TGTGCCAGTAGTATGGTCCAGAACTACGAGCAGTACTTC.

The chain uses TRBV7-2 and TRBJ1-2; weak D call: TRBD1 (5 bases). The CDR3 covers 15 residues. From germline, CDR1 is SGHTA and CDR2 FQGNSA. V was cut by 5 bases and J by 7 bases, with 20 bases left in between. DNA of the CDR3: TGTGCCAGCAGCCCAGTAGTTCCAGGGTGGGGTGGCTACACCTTC. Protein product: CASSPVVPGWGGYTF.

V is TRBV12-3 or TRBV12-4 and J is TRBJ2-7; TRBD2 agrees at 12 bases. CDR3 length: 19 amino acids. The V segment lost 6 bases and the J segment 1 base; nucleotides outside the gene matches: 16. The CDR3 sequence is CASSTRTSGVSGRSYEQYF. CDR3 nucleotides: TGTGCCAGCAGCACGCGGACTAGCGGGGTTTCCGGAAGATCCTACGAGCAGTACTTC.

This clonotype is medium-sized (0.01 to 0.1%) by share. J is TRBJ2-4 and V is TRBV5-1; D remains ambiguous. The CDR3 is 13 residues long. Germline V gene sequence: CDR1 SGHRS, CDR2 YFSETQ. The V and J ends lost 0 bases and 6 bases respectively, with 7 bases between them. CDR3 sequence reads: CASSLGWGNIQYF. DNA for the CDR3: TGCGCCAGCAGCTTGGGTTGGGGAAACATTCAGTACTTC.

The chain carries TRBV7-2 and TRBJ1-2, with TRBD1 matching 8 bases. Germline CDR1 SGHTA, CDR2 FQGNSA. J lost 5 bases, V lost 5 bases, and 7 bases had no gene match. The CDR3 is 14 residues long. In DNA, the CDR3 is TGTGCCAGCAGCCGACAACAGGGGGAGTATGGCTACACCTTC. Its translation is CASSRQQGEYGYTF.

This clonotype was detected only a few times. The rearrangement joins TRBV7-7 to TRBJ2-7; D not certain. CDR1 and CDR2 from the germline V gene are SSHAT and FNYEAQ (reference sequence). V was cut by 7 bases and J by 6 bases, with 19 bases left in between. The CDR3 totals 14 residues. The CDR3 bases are TGTGCCAGCAAGACAACCCCCGAGGCCGGCGAGCAGTACTTC. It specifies CASKTTPEAGEQYF. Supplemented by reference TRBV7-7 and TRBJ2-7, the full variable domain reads GAGVSQSPRYKVTKRGQDVTLRCDPISSHATLYWYQQALGQGPEFLTYFNYEAQPDKSGLPSDRFSAERPEGSISTLTIQRTEQRDSAMYRCASKTTPEAGEQYFGPGTRLTVT.

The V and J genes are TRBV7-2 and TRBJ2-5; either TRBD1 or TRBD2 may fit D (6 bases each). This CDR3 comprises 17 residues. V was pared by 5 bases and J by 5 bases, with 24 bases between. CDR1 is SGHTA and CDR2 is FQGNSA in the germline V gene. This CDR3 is CASSLRRGALGGETQYF. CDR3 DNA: TGTGCCAGCAGCCTCCGTAGGGGGGCTTTAGGTGGGGAGACCCAGTACTTC.

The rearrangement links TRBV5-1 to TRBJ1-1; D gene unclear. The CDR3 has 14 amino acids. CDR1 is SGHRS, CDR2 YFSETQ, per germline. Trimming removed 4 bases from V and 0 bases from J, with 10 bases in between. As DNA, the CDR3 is TGCGCCAGCAGCCTCGACACGGTGAACACTGAAGCTTTCTTT. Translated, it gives CASSLDTVNTEAFF.

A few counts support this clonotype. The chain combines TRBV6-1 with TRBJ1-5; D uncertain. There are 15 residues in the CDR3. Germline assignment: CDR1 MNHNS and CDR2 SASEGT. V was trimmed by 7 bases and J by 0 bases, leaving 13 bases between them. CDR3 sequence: CASNPSFVSNQPQHF. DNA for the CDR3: TGTGCCAGCAATCCCTCCTTTGTTAGCAATCAGCCCCAGCATTTT.